This entry describes one T cell receptor beta chain. Its antigen is undetermined. The study's library attached unique molecular identifiers to single cDNA molecules. TCRdb called the 5' RACE reads again in MiXCR, with one record for every CDR3 protein. The sample has roughly 81,000 distinct CDR3 sequences; more than 7.5% are singletons. This sample was taken from a study of human T cells and chemical hapten exposure. Study-wide results and caveats: No change in TCRs above 1 in 1000 frequency was produced by DPC sensitization.

Unfractionated whole blood yielded the extracted total RNA. This clonotype was sampled from a male donor in good health.

For the CDR3, the DNA is TGCAGCGTTGAACTCTGGGAAGAGACCCAGTACTTC. This translates into CSVELWEETQYF. The chain carries TRBV29-1 and TRBJ2-5, with D unclear. This CDR3 has 12 residues. V was shortened by 2 bases and J by 3 bases, with 7 bases between the two germline ends. Germline V CDR1 and CDR2: SQVTM, ANQGSEA.